This is a list of T cell receptor beta chains from one sample in a study of shared clonotypes between healthy human individuals. The method was immunoSEQ multiplex PCR; TCRdb's version includes in-frame clones alone and lacks a portion of them. Seen here are over 100,000 clones, approximately 70% observed once, and the top ten hold about 22%. The sample was memory CD8+ T cells sorted from blood. Every receptor here comes from a woman in her twenties or thirties in good health. Both conserved end residues are part of each CDR3. The D gene is left open where the match is weak. Rows may omit the clone size; those that give it use once, few, many or a size class.

TRBV5-1	.	TRBJ2-7	.	CASSPGTDNLREYF	TGCGCCAGCAGCCCAGGGACGGACAACTTACGAGAGTACTTC
TRBV11-2	.	TRBJ1-5	few	CASSLGVGQPQHF	TGTGCCAGCAGCTTAGGAGTAGGCCAGCCCCAGCATTTT
TRBV16	.	TRBJ2-7	few	CASSQGFSPYEQYF	TGTGCCAGCAGCCAAGGGTTTTCGCCCTACGAGCAGTACTTC
TRBV7-9	.	TRBJ1-1	.	CAGEGNTEAFF	TGTGCGGGGGAGGGGAACACTGAAGCTTTCTTT
TRBV25-1	.	TRBJ2-1	once	CASKSLKGYEQFF	TGTGCCAGCAAATCGCTAAAGGGCTATGAGCAGTTCTTC
TRBV27	.	TRBJ1-1	.	CASSLRGAYTEAFF	TGTGCCAGCAGTTTAAGGGGGGCGTACACTGAAGCTTTCTTT
TRBV6-6	TRBD2	TRBJ2-7	.	CASSRPIAGEGEQYF	TGTGCCAGCAGTCGCCCCATAGCGGGAGAGGGCGAGCAGTACTTC
TRBV7-2	TRBD2	TRBJ2-5	.	CASSPGLQETQYF	TGTGCCAGCAGCCCGGGACTACAAGAGACCCAGTACTTC
TRBV5-8	.	TRBJ1-5	.	CASSWTPIVSNQPQHF	TGTGCCAGCAGCTGGACCCCGATCGTTAGCAATCAGCCCCAGCATTTT
TRBV2	.	TRBJ2-4	.	CASLDLNIQYF	TGTGCCAGCTTAGATCTAAACATTCAGTACTTC
TRBV29-1	.	TRBJ2-7	.	CSVSWDYEQYF	TGCAGCGTTAGTTGGGACTACGAGCAGTACTTC
TRBV5-1	TRBD1	TRBJ2-5	once	CASSWTGGPETQYF	TGCGCCAGCAGCTGGACAGGGGGGCCGGAGACCCAGTACTTC
TRBV6-4	.	TRBJ2-3	.	CASSVGVGTDTQYF	TGTGCCAGCAGTGTAGGGGTGGGCACAGATACGCAGTATTTT
TRBV6-1	.	TRBJ2-7	.	CASSEPGEYSYEQYF	TGTGCCAGCAGTGAACCGGGGGAGTACTCCTACGAGCAGTACTTC
TRBV11-2	.	TRBJ2-5	.	CASTNQGTSGETQYF	TGTGCCAGCACCAACCAGGGGACGTCCGGGGAGACCCAGTACTTC
TRBV5-1	.	TRBJ2-1	.	CASSLVSGPFYNEQFF	TGCGCCAGCAGCTTGGTCAGCGGACCGTTCTACAATGAGCAGTTCTTC
TRBV5-1	.	TRBJ2-7	.	CASSAEQGQRAYEQYF	TGCGCCAGCAGCGCCGAACAGGGGCAGCGGGCGTACGAGCAGTACTTC
TRBV2	.	TRBJ2-1	.	CASSELVSWEQFF	TGTGCCAGCAGTGAACTAGTAAGTTGGGAGCAGTTCTTC
TRBV5-4	TRBD2	TRBJ2-1	.	CASCPSGEDPHEQFF	TGTGCCAGCTGTCCTAGCGGGGAGGACCCACATGAGCAGTTCTTC
TRBV21-1	.	TRBJ1-1	few	CASVQGEAFF	TGTGCCAGCGTACAGGGTGAAGCTTTCTTT
TRBV6-5	.	TRBJ2-2	once	CASSEHNTGELFF	TGTGCCAGCAGTGAACATAACACCGGGGAGCTGTTTTTT
TRBV25-1	.	TRBJ2-1	.	CASSEPSDNGNEQFF	TGTGCCAGCAGTGAACCCTCAGACAATGGCAATGAGCAGTTCTTC
TRBV5-8	.	TRBJ2-1	.	CASSLSARQRSYNEQFF	TGTGCCAGCAGCTTGAGTGCCCGACAGCGATCCTACAATGAGCAGTTCTTC
TRBV6-5	TRBD2	TRBJ2-5	.	CATGTSGSGETQYF	TGTGCCACAGGGACTAGCGGGAGTGGGGAGACCCAGTACTTC
TRBV6-1	.	TRBJ2-5	.	CASSEEGGTETQYF	TGTGCCAGCAGTGAAGAGGGCGGGACGGAGACCCAGTACTTC
TRBV5-1	TRBD2	TRBJ2-3	.	CASSLGSGRATDTQYF	TGCGCCAGCAGCTTGGGTAGCGGGAGGGCGACAGATACGCAGTATTTT